This TCR beta chain is from a study of vaccination and CD4 T cells after COVID-19. Overall study: Convalescent patients, SARS-CoV-2 positive by nasal swab PCR, comprised about 10 mild cases and one severe case. Convalescent donors totaled six males and four females, including two who were Hispanic. Overlapping spike pools from SARS-CoV-2 and HCoV-NL63, HCoV-OC43 and HCoV-229E served as culture stimuli.

Concerning this clonotype itself: Its antigen is as yet unknown.

Treatment here: approximately nine-day PBMC culture with coronavirus spike peptide pools or control peptides (ViraFEST assay). Peptide pool stimulation in ViraFEST expanded antigen-specific T cells, whose TCRs were then sequenced. Oncomine TCR Beta short-read sequencing was applied to DNA from cultured CD4+ T cells. MiXCR, run by TCRdb on the PCR reads, gives a single entry per CDR3 protein. The sample shows under 25,000 distinct CDR3 sequences, approximately 27% of them seen only once. The CDR3 runs 15 residues. The V gene's germline CDR1 is MNHEY and CDR2 SMNVEV (reference sequence). V was cut by 3 bases and J by 4 bases, with 10 bases left in between.

The receptor was derived from a human donor with COVID-19. Source material: cultured CD4+ T cells from blood. This chain links TRBV27 with TRBJ1-6; D not resolved. Here the CDR3 reads CASSFETPYNSPLHF. The CDR3 nucleotides are TGTGCCAGCAGTTTTGAGACCCCGTATAATTCACCCCTCCACTTT.